What follows describes a single T cell receptor beta chain. The antigen remains undetermined. The data were obtained in a study of CD4 T cells in relation to SARS-CoV-2 and coronaviruses. Before the COVID-19 pandemic, during about 2010-2018, CD4+ T cells were taken from unexposed donors. Overall study findings and caveats: In around three fifths of donors, memory CD4+ clonotypes crossrecognized SARS-CoV-2 and at least one common cold coronavirus spike.

Assay: immunoSEQ multiplex PCR; the TCRdb copy retains only in-frame clones and omits some. The sample contains around 69,000 clones, 85% to 95% of which appear only once. The CDR3 extends over 13 amino acids. Trimming removed 2 bases at V and 4 bases at J, with 6 bases between. The sample taken for sequencing was naive CD4+ T cells from PBMCs. Subset given: naive CD4+ T cells isolated by negative enrichment. This chain joins TRBV12-3 or TRBV12-4 and TRBJ2-1; the D is unclear. This clonotype was obtained from a human donor in good health. The CDR3 protein is CASSLLEYNEQFF. The CDR3 bases are TGTGCCAGCAGTTTACTCGAATACAATGAGCAGTTCTTC.